This paragraph covers one T cell receptor beta chain sequence. Its matching antigen is unknown. These data originate in a study of shared clonotypes between healthy human individuals. Per germline, CDR1 SGDLS and CDR2 YYNGEE. The CDR3 sequence is 14 residues long. V gave up 4 bases and J gave up 6 bases, with 15 bases separating them. The study, taken as a whole, reports: Memory subsets generally showed smaller estimated richness than naive subsets did. The sole specimen, blood, was sampled, and tissue repertoires likely differ.

Per the study methods: From ImmunoSEQ came sequences covering only the junction and carrying no quality scores, so filtering differed. Only in-frame clones appear in the TCRdb table, and some are missing; sequencing was by immunoSEQ multiplex PCR. V and J calls and clone size come straight from that table; D and trimming were deduced from the DNA. Of a few million clones in the sample, roughly 95% are singletons; the top ten hold about 1.7%. Cells designated naive CD8 were CD45RO-negative and were positively selected for CCR7, with terminally differentiated effector memory CD45RA+ cells excluded. The specimen was naive CD8+ T cells from PBMCs. The chain links TRBV9 to TRBJ2-3, with D possibly TRBD1 on 6 matching bases. This sequence was found in a man younger than 30 in good health. Some clones in this sample may be carry-over from other donors' samples. The CDR3 DNA follows: TGTGCCAGCAGCCCAGGGGTTAGCGTCGATACGCAGTATTTT. Its protein product is CASSPGVSVDTQYF.